Sequencing of this TCR beta chain was carried out in a study of blood T cells in healthy people across ages. The authors ran a second PCR of 7 to 11 cycles using a sample-barcoded 5' primer and a J-beta primer mix. TCRdb used MiXCR to reprocess the 5' RACE reads, holding one entry per CDR3 protein. The table has about 1.4 million distinct CDR3 sequences, 59% seen once; the top ten hold about 6.3%. In germline, CDR1 is MNHEY, CDR2 SVGAGI. V lost 5 bases and J 8 bases, leaving 18 bases between the germline ends. The CDR3 runs 14 residues. This clonotype was counted a few times. The rearrangement joins TRBV6-5 to TRBJ1-2; no reliable D call. Sequenced sample: blood. The sequence came from a man younger than 30 in good health. CDR3: CASSLRGVGRGYTF. For the CDR3, the DNA is TGTGCCAGCAGTCTCCGCGGCGTGGGTCGCGGCTACACCTTC.